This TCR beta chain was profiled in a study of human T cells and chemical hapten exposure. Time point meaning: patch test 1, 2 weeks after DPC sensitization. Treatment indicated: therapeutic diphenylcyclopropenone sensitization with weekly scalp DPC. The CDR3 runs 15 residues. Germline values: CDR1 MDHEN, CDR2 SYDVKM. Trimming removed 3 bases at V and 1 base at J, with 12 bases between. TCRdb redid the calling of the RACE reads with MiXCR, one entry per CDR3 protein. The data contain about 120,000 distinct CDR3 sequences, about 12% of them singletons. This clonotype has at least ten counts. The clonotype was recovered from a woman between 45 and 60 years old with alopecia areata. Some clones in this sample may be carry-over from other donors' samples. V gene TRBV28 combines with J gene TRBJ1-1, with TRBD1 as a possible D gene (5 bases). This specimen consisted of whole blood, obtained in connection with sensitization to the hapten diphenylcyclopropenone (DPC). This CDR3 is CASSFWAGTNTEAFF. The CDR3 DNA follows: TGTGCCAGCAGTTTTTGGGCAGGGACGAACACTGAAGCTTTCTTT.